This T cell receptor (beta chain) comes out of a study of PD-1 blockade in mismatch repair-deficient tumors. Across the study: Enrolled about 2013-2017, patients had progressing, pretreated mismatch repair-deficient cancers of around twelve types.

Comments on this clone: Its antigen is as yet unknown.

General study findings and limits: Tumor-resident clones, often absent from pretreatment blood, expanded after pembrolizumab and then contracted.

The CDR3 spans 16 residues. Looked up from germline, CDR1 is SGHTA and CDR2 is FQGNSA. Trimming took off 0 bases at V and 2 bases at J, with 11 bases between the two ends. This table comes from immunoSEQ multiplex PCR, and its TCRdb copy is limited to in-frame clones, with some not included. The sample records under 20,000 clones, about four fifths being singletons. This rearrangement joins TRBV7-2 to TRBJ2-1; tentative D call: TRBD2 (5 bases). The sample was PBMCs, taken 52 weeks after starting pembrolizumab. This clonotype originated in an adult with mismatch repair-deficient cancer. The CDR3 nucleotides are TGTGCCAGCAGCTTAGCAGGGAGCCCCGCCTACAATGAGCAGTTCTTC. Encoded protein: CASSLAGSPAYNEQFF.